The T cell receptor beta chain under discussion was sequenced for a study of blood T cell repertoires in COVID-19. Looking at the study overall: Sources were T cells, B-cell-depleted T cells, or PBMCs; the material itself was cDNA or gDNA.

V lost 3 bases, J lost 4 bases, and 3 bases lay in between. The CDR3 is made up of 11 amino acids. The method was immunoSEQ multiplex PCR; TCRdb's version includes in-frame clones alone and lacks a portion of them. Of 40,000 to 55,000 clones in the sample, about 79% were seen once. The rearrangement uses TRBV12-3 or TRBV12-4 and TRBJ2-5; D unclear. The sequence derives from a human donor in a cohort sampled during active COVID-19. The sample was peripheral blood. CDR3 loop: CASSFRETQYF. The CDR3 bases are TGTGCCAGCAGTTTTAGAGAGACCCAGTACTTC.